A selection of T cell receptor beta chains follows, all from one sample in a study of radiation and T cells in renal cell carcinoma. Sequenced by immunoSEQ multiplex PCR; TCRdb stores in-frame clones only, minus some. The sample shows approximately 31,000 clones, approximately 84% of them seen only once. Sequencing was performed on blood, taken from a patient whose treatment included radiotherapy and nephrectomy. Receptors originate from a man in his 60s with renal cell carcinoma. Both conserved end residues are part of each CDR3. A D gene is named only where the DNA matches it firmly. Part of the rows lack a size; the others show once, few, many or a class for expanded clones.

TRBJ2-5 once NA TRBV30 CAWSNLQTQYF TGTGCCTGGAGTAATTTGCAGACCCAGTACTTC
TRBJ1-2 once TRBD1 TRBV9 CASSREGQGPTYGYTF TGTGCCAGCAGCAGGGAGGGACAGGGCCCAACCTATGGCTACACCTTC
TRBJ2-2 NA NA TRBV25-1 CASSSGTETGELFF TGTGCCAGCAGTAGCGGGACAGAAACCGGGGAGCTGTTTTTT
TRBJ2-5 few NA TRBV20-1 CSAYLWETQYF TGCAGTGCGTATCTTTGGGAGACCCAGTACTTC
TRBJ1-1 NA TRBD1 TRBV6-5 CASSYLSGGTGAFF TGTGCCAGCAGTTACTTGTCAGGGGGCACTGGTGCTTTCTTT
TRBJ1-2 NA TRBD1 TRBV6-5 CASSYLDQGEGGYTF TGTGCCAGCAGTTACTTAGATCAGGGGGAGGGTGGCTACACCTTC
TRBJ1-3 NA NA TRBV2 CASSERGTGLGTIYF TGTGCCAGCAGTGAACGAGGAACAGGACTTGGCACCATATATTTT
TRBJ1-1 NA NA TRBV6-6 CASSSPPTANTEAFF TGTGCCAGCAGTTCTCCTCCGACAGCGAACACTGAAGCTTTCTTT
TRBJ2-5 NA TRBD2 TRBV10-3 CAISQGLAVMGGETQYF TGTGCCATCAGCCAGGGACTAGCGGTGATGGGGGGAGAGACCCAGTACTTC
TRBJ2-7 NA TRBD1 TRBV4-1 CASSQDSGTGAYEQYF TGCGCCAGCAGCCAAGATTCCGGGACAGGGGCCTACGAGCAGTACTTC
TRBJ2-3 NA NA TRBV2 CASSRGTDTQYF TGTGCCAGCAGTCGGGGGACAGATACGCAGTATTTT
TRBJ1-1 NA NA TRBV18 CASSPVRGSEAFF TGTGCCAGCTCACCAGTCAGGGGTTCTGAAGCTTTCTTT
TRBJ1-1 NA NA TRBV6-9 CASLRGVEAFF TGTGCCAGCTTAAGGGGAGTTGAAGCTTTCTTT
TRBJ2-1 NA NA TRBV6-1 CASSDGPVSYNEQFF TGTGCCAGCAGTGATGGCCCGGTCTCCTACAATGAGCAGTTCTTC
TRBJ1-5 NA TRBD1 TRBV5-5 CASSGGTGAVNQPQHF TGTGCCAGCAGCGGGGGGACAGGGGCGGTCAATCAGCCCCAGCATTTT
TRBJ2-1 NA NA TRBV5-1 CASSLSPSVNEQFF TGCGCCAGCAGCTTGAGTCCTAGCGTGAATGAGCAGTTCTTC
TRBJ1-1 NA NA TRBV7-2 CASTKALTRTEAFF TGTGCCAGCACCAAGGCACTAACCCGAACTGAAGCTTTCTTT
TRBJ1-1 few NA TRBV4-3 CASSRRGDTEAFF TGCGCCAGCAGCCGTCGCGGGGACACTGAAGCTTTCTTT
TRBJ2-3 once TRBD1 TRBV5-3 CARRYDRGRRPDTQYF TGTGCCAGAAGGTACGACAGGGGGCGAAGGCCAGATACGCAGTATTTT
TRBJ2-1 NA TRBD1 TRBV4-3 CASSQGQGFEYEQFF TGCGCCAGCAGCCAAGGACAGGGGTTCGAGTATGAGCAGTTCTTC
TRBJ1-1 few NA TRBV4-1 CASSQSQGLNTEAFF TGCGCCAGCAGCCAATCTCAGGGGTTGAACACTGAAGCTTTCTTT
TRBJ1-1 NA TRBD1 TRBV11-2 CASSPPQGAGTEAFF TGTGCCAGCAGCCCACCACAGGGGGCTGGCACTGAAGCTTTCTTT
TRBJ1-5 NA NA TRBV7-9 CASSYGNQGPQHF TGTGCCAGCAGCTACGGCAACCAAGGGCCCCAGCATTTT
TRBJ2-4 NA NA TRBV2 CASSDGLAKNIQYF TGTGCCAGCAGTGACGGCCTAGCCAAAAACATTCAGTACTTC
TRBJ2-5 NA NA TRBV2 CASVDGRSETQYF TGTGCCAGCGTCGACGGGCGCTCGGAGACCCAGTACTTC
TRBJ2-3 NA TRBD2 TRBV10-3 CAISGSAGGPFGTDTQYF TGTGCCATCAGTGGGTCGGCGGGAGGGCCTTTCGGCACAGATACGCAGTATTTT
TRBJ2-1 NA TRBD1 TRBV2 CASSWDRGGGNEQFF TGTGCCAGCAGTTGGGACAGGGGTGGTGGTAATGAGCAGTTCTTC
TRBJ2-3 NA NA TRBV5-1 CASSRDGYTDTQYF TGCGCCAGCAGCCGGGACGGATACACAGATACGCAGTATTTT